The 6 T cell receptor beta chains below all came from one sample that was sequenced in a study of technical replicates of blood from several donors. Sequenced by immunoSEQ multiplex PCR; TCRdb stores in-frame clones only, minus some. This sample carries roughly 100,000 clones, nearly 97% of them seen once, and the ten largest clones take 0.22%. Sequenced sample: T cells isolated from PBMCs. The receptors shown here come from a human donor in good health.

The rearrangement links TRBV10-3 to TRBJ1-2; possible D gene TRBD1, 6 bases. This CDR3 region has 14 residues. The V end lost 3 bases, the J end lost 3 bases, and 11 bases lay between the germline ends. The germline V gene encodes CDR1 ENHRY and CDR2 SYGVKD. In DNA form, the CDR3 reads TGTGCCATCAGTGACCAGGGGCAGGACTATGGCTACACCTTC. As protein: CAISDQGQDYGYTF.

The chain recombines TRBV7-3 with TRBJ2-5; 11 bases align to TRBD2. This CDR3 has 15 residues. Losses at the gene ends were 5 bases for V and 4 bases for J; bases not matched to a gene: 6. Germline V gives CDR1 SGHTA, CDR2 FQGTGA. The CDR3 is CASSILAGGPETQYF. CDR3 nucleotides: TGTGCCAGCAGCATCCTAGCGGGGGGCCCAGAGACCCAGTACTTC. Looking up the rest from reference TRBV7-3 and TRBJ2-5 gives the full variable domain: GAGVSQTPSNKVTEKGKYVELRCDPISGHTALYWYRQSLGQGPEFLIYFQGTGAADDSGLPNDRFFAVRPEGSVSTLKIQRTERGDSAVYLCASSILAGGPETQYFGPGTRLLVL.

V gene TRBV7-8 combines with J gene TRBJ1-1, with 9 bases that match TRBD1. With 1 base clipped from V and 2 bases from J, the junction kept 8 bases outside the gene matches. The CDR3 extends over 17 amino acids. Looked up from germline, CDR1 is SGHVS and CDR2 is FQNEAQ. CDR3 in DNA: TGTGCCAGCAGCTTAGGTCCGACAGGGGGAATCAACACTGAAGCTTTCTTT. It is translated as CASSLGPTGGINTEAFF.

The V gene is TRBV7-3, the J gene TRBJ2-5; D possibly corresponds to TRBD2 (5 bases). CDR1 and CDR2 (germline): SGHTA, FQGTGA. This CDR3 region has 15 residues. Between the trimmed V and J ends, which lost 2 bases and 5 bases, there was a span of 15 bases. CDR3 residues: CASSLVVGAGETQYF. In DNA, the CDR3 is TGTGCCAGCAGCTTAGTCGTGGGAGCCGGGGAGACCCAGTACTTC.

This chain uses TRBV30 with TRBJ1-2, with D maybe TRBD1 (6 bases). The V gene lost 5 bases and the J gene lost 8 bases, with 9 bases spanning the gap. In germline, CDR1 is GTSNPN, CDR2 SVGIG (reference sequence). The length of the CDR3 is 10 residues. As DNA, the CDR3 is TGTGCCTGGGGACAGAGAGGCTACACCTTC. Its protein is CAWGQRGYTF.

CDR3 sequence: CASSSPGQGYYEQYF. CDR3 DNA: TGTGCCAGCAGCTCACCGGGACAGGGCTATTACGAGCAGTACTTC. The chain uses TRBV6-5 and TRBJ2-7, with 9 bases that match TRBD1. The CDR3 has 15 amino acids. Germline V gene sequence: CDR1 MNHEY, CDR2 SVGAGI. The V segment lost 6 bases and the J segment 4 bases; nucleotides outside the gene matches: 10.